This T cell receptor (beta chain) was found in a study of cytomegalovirus exposure and HLA in healthy donors. This clone is a singleton in its sample. Other DNA sequences in this specimen translate into the identical CDR3. A multiplex PCR was run with 60 Vbeta primers and 13 Jbeta primers. The data were produced by immunoSEQ multiplex PCR, yet TCRdb's version contains in-frame clones alone and is incomplete. The sample has approximately 190,000 clones, around 87% seen once. Germline CDR1 SGHTA, CDR2 FQGTGA. This CDR3 comprises 13 residues. V was clipped by 5 bases and J by 5 bases; unmatched bases: 4. This clonotype originated in a boy aged 2-9 years in good health and CMV-seronegative. Sequencing was carried out using PBMCs. V and J are TRBV7-3 and TRBJ2-5; the match to TRBD2 covers 8 bases. The CDR3 sequence: CASSPGLAETQYF. Here the CDR3 DNA reads TGTGCCAGCAGCCCCGGACTAGCCGAGACCCAGTACTTC. Supplemented by reference TRBV7-3 and TRBJ2-5, the full variable domain reads GAGVSQTPSNKVTEKGKYVELRCDPISGHTALYWYRQSLGQGPEFLIYFQGTGAADDSGLPNDRFFAVRPEGSVSTLKIQRTERGDSAVYLCASSPGLAETQYFGPGTRLLVL.